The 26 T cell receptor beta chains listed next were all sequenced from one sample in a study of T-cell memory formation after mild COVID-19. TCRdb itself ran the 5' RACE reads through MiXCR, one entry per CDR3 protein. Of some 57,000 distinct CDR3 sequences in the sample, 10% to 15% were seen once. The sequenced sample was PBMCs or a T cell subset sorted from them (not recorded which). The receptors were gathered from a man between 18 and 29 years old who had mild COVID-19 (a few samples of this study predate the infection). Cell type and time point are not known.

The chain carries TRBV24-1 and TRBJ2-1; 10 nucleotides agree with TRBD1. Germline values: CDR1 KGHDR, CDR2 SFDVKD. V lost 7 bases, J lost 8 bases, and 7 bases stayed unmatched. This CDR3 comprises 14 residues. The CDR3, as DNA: TGTGCCACCAGCAGGGACAGGGGATTTGATGAGCAGTTCTTC. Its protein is CATSRDRGFDEQFF.

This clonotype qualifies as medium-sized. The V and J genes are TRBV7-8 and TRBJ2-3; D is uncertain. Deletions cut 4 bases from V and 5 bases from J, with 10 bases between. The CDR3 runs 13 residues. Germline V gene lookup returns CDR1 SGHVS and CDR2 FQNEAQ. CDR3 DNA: TGTGCCAGCAGCTGGGCTCAACAAGATACGCAGTATTTT. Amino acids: CASSWAQQDTQYF.

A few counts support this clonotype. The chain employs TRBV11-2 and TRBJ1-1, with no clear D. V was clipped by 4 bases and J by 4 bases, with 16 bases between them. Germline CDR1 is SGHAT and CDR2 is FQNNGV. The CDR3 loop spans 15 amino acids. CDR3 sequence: CASSSVFGGPTEAFF. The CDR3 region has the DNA TGTGCCAGCAGCTCCGTCTTTGGCGGTCCCACTGAAGCTTTCTTT.

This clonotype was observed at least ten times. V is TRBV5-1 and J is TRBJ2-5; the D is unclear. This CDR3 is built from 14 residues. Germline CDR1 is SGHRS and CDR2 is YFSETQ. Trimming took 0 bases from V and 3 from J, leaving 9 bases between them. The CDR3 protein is CASSLGNGEETQYF. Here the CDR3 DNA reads TGCGCCAGCAGCTTGGGGAATGGAGAAGAGACCCAGTACTTC. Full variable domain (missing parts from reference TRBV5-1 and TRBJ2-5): KAGVTQTPRYLIKTRGQQVTLSCSPISGHRSVSWYQQTPGQGLQFLFEYFSETQRNKGNFPGRFSGRQFSNSRSEMNVSTLELGDSALYLCASSLGNGEETQYFGPGTRLLVL.

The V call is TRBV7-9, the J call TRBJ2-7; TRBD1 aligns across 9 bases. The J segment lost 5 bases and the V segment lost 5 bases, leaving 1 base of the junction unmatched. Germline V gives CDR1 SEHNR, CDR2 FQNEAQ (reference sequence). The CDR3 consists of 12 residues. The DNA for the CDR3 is TGTGCCAGCAGCCGGACAGGGGACGAGCAGTACTTC. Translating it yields CASSRTGDEQYF.

CDR3 loop: CASSLRGEGTDTQYF. The CDR3 DNA sequence: TGTGCCAGCTCACTACGGGGGGAAGGAACAGATACGCAGTATTTT. The chain joins TRBV18 to TRBJ2-3, with 7 bases that match TRBD2. V trimming: 4 bases; J trimming: 3 bases; junction bases outside the gene matches: 7. The CDR3 has 15 amino acids. The germline V gene encodes CDR1 KGHSH and CDR2 LQKENI. Based on the CDR3 plus reference TRBV18 and TRBJ2-3, the full variable domain is NAGVMQNPRHLVRRRGQEARLRCSPMKGHSHVYWYRQLPEEGLKFMVYLQKENIIDESGMPKERFSAEFPKEGPSILRIQQVVRGDSAAYFCASSLRGEGTDTQYFGPGTRLTVL.

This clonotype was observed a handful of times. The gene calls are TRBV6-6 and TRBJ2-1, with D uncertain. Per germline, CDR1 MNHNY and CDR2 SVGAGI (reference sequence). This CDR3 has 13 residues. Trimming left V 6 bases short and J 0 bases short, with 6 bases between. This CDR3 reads CASSGSSYNEQFF. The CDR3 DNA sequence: TGTGCCAGCAGCGGAAGCTCCTACAATGAGCAGTTCTTC.

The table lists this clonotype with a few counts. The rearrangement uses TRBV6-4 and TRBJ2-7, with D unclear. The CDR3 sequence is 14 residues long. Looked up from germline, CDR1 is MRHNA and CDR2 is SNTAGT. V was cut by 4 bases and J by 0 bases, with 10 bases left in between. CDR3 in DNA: TGTGCCAGCAGTGGATATCCTTGCTCCTACGAGCAGTACGTC. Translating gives CASSGYPCSYEQYV.

CDR3 sequence reads: CASSQDRGVRELFF. In nucleotides, the CDR3 is TGCGCCAGCAGCCAAGATCGCGGGGTCAGGGAGCTGTTTTTT. This sequence joins TRBV4-1 and TRBJ2-2; D is perhaps TRBD2 (6 bases). Deletions cut 0 bases from V and 9 bases from J, with 11 bases between. The CDR3 length is 14 residues. Germline lookup yields CDR1 MGHRA and CDR2 YSYEKL.

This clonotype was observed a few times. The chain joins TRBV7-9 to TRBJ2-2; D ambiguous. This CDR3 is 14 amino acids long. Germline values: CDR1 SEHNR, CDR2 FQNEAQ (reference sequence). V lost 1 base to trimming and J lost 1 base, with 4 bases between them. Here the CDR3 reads CASSLVVNTGELFF. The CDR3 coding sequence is TGTGCCAGCAGCTTAGTGGTGAACACCGGGGAGCTGTTTTTT.

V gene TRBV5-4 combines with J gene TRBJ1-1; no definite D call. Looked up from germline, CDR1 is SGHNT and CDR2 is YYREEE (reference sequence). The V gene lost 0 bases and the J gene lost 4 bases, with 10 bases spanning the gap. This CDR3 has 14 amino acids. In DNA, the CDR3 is TGTGCCAGCAGCTTGGTAGGTCCTCTCACTGAAGCTTTCTTT. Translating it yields CASSLVGPLTEAFF.

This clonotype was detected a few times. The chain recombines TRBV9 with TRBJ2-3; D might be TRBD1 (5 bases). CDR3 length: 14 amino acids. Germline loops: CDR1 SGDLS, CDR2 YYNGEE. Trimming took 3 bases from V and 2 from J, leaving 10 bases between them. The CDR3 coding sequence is TGTGCCAGCAGCGCCAGGACAAACACAGATACGCAGTATTTT. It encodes CASSARTNTDTQYF.

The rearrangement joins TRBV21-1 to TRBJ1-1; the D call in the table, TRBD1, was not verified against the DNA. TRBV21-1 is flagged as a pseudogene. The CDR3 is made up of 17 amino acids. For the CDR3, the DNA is TGTGCCAGCAGCAAAAGGGGCACAGGGGGCGGGAACACTGAAGCTTTCTTT. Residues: CASSKRGTGGGNTEAFF.

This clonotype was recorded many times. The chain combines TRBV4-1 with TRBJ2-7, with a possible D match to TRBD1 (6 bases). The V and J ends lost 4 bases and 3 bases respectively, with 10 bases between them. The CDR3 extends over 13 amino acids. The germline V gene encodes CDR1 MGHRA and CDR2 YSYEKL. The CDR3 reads CASSLRDIYEQYV. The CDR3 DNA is TGCGCCAGCAGCCTTAGGGACATCTACGAGCAGTACGTC.

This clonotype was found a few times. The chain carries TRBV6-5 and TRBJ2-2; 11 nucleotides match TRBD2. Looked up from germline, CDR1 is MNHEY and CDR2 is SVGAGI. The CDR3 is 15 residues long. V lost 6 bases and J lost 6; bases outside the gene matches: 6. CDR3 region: CASRQLAGVPGELFF. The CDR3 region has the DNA TGTGCCAGCAGGCAACTAGCGGGGGTCCCCGGGGAGCTGTTTTTT.

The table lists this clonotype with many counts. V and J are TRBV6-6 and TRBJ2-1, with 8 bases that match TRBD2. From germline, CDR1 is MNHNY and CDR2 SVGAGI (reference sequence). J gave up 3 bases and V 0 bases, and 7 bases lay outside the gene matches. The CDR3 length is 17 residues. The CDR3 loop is CASSYSSWRGVYNEQFF. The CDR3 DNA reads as TGTGCCAGCAGTTACTCGAGTTGGCGGGGGGTCTACAATGAGCAGTTCTTC.

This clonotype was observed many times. As DNA, the CDR3 is TGCGCCAGCAGCCAAGGGTTGCGGGGCTACGAGCAGTACTTC. Its translation is CASSQGLRGYEQYF. The chain links TRBV4-1 to TRBJ2-7; a possible D gene is TRBD2 (6 bases). The V end lost 1 base, the J end lost 3 bases, and 10 bases lay between the germline ends. Germline CDR1 and CDR2: MGHRA and YSYEKL. This CDR3 has 14 residues.

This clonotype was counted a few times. Here the CDR3 reads CASSSQVEQYF. CDR3 DNA sequence: TGTGCCAGCAGCTCGCAGGTCGAGCAGTACTTC. The chain carries TRBV11-2 and TRBJ2-7; no definite D call. The CDR3 runs 11 residues. Trimming took 4 bases from V and 6 from J, leaving 7 bases between them. The germline V gene has CDR1 SGHAT and CDR2 FQNNGV.

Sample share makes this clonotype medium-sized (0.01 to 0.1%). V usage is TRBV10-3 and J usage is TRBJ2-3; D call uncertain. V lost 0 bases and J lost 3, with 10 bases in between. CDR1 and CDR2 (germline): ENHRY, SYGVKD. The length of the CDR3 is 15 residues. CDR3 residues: CAISESATVTDTQYF. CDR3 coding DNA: TGTGCCATCAGTGAGTCGGCAACCGTAACAGATACGCAGTATTTT.

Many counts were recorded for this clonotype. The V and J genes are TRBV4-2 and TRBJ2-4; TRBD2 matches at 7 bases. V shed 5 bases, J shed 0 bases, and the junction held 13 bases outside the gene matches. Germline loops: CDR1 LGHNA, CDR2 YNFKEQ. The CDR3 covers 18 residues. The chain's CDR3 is CASSEGTTSSIAKNIQYF. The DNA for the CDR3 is TGTGCCAGCAGCGAAGGGACTACCTCGTCGATAGCCAAAAACATTCAGTACTTC.

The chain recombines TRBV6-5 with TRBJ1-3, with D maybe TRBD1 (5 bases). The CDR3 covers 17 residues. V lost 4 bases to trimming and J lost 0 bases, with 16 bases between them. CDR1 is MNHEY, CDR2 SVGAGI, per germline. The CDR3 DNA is TGTGCCAGCAGTTCGCAGGGAATTGGGCGCTCTGGAAACACCATATATTTT. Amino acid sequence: CASSSQGIGRSGNTIYF.

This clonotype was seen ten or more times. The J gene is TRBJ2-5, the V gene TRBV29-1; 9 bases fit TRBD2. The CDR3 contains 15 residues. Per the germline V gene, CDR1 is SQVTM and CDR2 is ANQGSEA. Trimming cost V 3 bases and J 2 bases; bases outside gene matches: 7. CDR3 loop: CSVERGGRVQETQYF. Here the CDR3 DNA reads TGCAGCGTTGAGCGGGGGGGCCGGGTACAAGAGACCCAGTACTTC.

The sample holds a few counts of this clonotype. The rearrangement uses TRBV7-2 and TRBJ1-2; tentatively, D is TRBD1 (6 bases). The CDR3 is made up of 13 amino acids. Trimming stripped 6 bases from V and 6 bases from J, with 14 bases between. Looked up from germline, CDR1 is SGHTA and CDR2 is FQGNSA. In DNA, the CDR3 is TGTGCCAGCAGGGTCAATCGACAGGATGGCTACACCTTC. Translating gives CASRVNRQDGYTF.

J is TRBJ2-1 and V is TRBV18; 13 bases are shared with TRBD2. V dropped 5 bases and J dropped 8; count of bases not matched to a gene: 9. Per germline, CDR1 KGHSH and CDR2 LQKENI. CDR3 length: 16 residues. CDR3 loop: CASSLRTSGGKDEQFF. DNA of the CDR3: TGTGCCAGCTCATTACGGACTAGCGGGGGAAAAGATGAGCAGTTCTTC. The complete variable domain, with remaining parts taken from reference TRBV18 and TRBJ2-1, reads NAGVMQNPRHLVRRRGQEARLRCSPMKGHSHVYWYRQLPEEGLKFMVYLQKENIIDESGMPKERFSAEFPKEGPSILRIQQVVRGDSAAYFCASSLRTSGGKDEQFFGPGTRLTVL.

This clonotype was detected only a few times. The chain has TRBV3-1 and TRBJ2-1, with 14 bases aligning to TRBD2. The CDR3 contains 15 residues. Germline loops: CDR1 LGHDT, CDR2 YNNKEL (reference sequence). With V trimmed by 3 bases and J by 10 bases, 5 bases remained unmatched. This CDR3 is CASSQTSGGAREQFF. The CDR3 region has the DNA TGTGCCAGCAGCCAGACTAGCGGGGGGGCTCGGGAGCAGTTCTTC.

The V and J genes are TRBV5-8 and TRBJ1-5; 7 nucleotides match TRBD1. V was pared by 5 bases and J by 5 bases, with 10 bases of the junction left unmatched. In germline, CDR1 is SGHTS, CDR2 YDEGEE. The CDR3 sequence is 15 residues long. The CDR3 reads CASSPTGDWDQPQHF. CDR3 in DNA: TGTGCCAGCAGTCCTACAGGGGATTGGGATCAGCCCCAGCATTTT.